The T cell receptor (beta chain) under discussion was sequenced for a study of CD8 T cells in Susac syndrome. Trimming stripped 3 bases from V and 6 bases from J, with 12 bases between. CDR1 and CDR2 from the germline V gene are DFQATT and SNEGSKA (reference sequence). The CDR3 length is 12 residues. An amount of RNA that ranged from roughly 0.5 to 1 ug was reverse transcribed with random hexamers. MiXCR, applied by TCRdb to the immunoSEQ multiplex PCR reads, yields one record per CDR3 protein. The table records a few hundred thousand distinct CDR3 sequences, around 93% of them present only once. The TCR was taken from a human donor with multiple sclerosis. The sequenced sample was CD4+ T cells from PBMCs. The chain employs TRBV20-1 and TRBJ2-7; maybe TRBD2 (6 bases). The CDR3 sequence: CSASGGFPEQYF. DNA of the CDR3: TGCAGTGCTAGCGGGGGTTTTCCCGAGCAGTACTTC.